This T cell receptor (beta chain) came from a study of blood T cells in healthy people across ages. Germline V gene sequence: CDR1 LGHDT, CDR2 YNNKEL (reference sequence). The J segment lost 1 base and the V segment lost 0 bases, leaving 3 bases of the junction unmatched. This CDR3 contains 16 residues. A second PCR, run for about 7 to 12 cycles, used a sample-barcoded 5' primer plus a J-beta primer mix. MiXCR was run by TCRdb on the 5' RACE reads, yielding one entry per CDR3 protein. The sample lists 1.5 million to 2 million distinct CDR3 sequences, approximately 28% occurring once. Russia was home to the donors, healthy Caucasian individuals aged roughly 6 to 100. Each donor supplied around 9.9 milliliters of peripheral blood. Extraction yielded at least 5 micrograms of total RNA per sample.

Sequencing input: blood. V and J are TRBV3-1 and TRBJ2-4; 7 nucleotides agree with TRBD2. This receptor was identified in a woman aged 25 to 39 in good health. CDR3 DNA: TGTGCCAGCAGCCAAGAAGGGAGGGAGGCCAAAAACATTCAGTACTTC. Residues: CASSQEGREAKNIQYF.